This T cell receptor (beta chain) was observed in a study of regulatory T cells in long-lasting Graves disease. Time point in this sample: newly diagnosed GD, antithyroid drugs for less than 3 months. Preparation of the TCR library used RNA extracted from PBMCs. The germline V and J ends were trimmed by 0 bases and 1 base, with 6 bases remaining between them. From germline, CDR1 is SQVTM and CDR2 ANQGSEA. This CDR3 comprises 13 residues. Overall study results and limits: Newly diagnosed Graves' patients exceeded persistent ones in TCR diversity.

This clonotype has ten or more counts. Its antigen is still unknown. Assembly of TCR beta libraries relied on iRepertoire HTBI primers together with Arm-PCR of CDR3 regions. TCRdb fed the multiplex PCR reads into MiXCR, producing one record per CDR3 protein. The table records 350,000 to 400,000 distinct CDR3 sequences, 15% to 20% of them present only once. These data were also reused for a study on T cells in Graves' hyperthyroidism and ophthalmopathy. Turning to that study: Blood also held most thyroid clonotypes expanded beyond 0.001.

The starting material was peripheral blood mononuclear cells (PBMCs), obtained at new diagnosis, from a patient treated with antithyroid drugs. The chain carries TRBV29-1 and TRBJ2-5; perhaps TRBD1 as D (6 bases). The TCR comes from a woman aged 18 to 35 with Graves disease. The CDR3 DNA reads TGCAGCGTTGAAGACAGGGGCCAAGAGACCCAGTACTTC. As protein: CSVEDRGQETQYF.